This T cell receptor (beta chain) was documented in a study of OX40 agonist ivuxolimab in advanced cancers. This clone has only one observation. Sequencing used immunoSEQ multiplex PCR; TCRdb keeps in-frame clones, though not all of them. The data contain about 46,000 clones, approximately 88% of them seen just once; the ten biggest clones take up more than 55%. V lost 5 bases and J 5 bases, leaving 12 bases between the germline ends. Germline V gene sequence: CDR1 SGHAT, CDR2 FQNNGV. The CDR3 spans 13 residues. The material sequenced was CD4+ or CD8+ T cells sorted from blood, taken in a trial of the OX40 agonist ivuxolimab. The chain couples TRBV11-2 to TRBJ1-1, with unresolved D. The TCR was taken from an adult with an advanced solid tumor such as melanoma, head and neck, liver or kidney cancer. In nucleotides, the CDR3 is TGTGCCAGCAGCACAAGGGTAAGAACTGAAGCTTTCTTT. Translated, it gives CASSTRVRTEAFF. The complete variable domain, with remaining parts taken from reference TRBV11-2 and TRBJ1-1, reads EAGVAQSPRYKIIEKRQSVAFWCNPISGHATLYWYQQILGQGPKLLIQFQNNGVVDDSQLPKDRFSAERLKGVDSTLKIQPAKLEDSAVYLCASSTRVRTEAFFGQGTRLTVV.